This TCR beta chain was profiled in a study of spatial heterogeneity in lung cancer. This sample's time point: sample taken at primary tumor resection. CDR3 length: 14 residues. Germline assignment: CDR1 SGHTA and CDR2 FQGNSA. Germline trimming cut 5 bases from V and 7 bases from J; bases unmatched to any gene: 9. This clonotype was observed a few times. TCRdb reprocessed the 5' RACE reads via MiXCR and lists one record per CDR3 protein. The data contain several thousand distinct CDR3 sequences, around a sixth of them singletons. This TCR derives from a male donor with early-stage non-small cell lung cancer. The chain links TRBV7-2 to TRBJ1-2; 8 nucleotides agree with TRBD1. The specimen was normal lung tissue next to the tumor, collected at surgery. The CDR3 DNA follows: TGTGCCAGCAGCCCCCGGACAGGGAAGACTGGCTACACCTTC. As protein: CASSPRTGKTGYTF.